There are many counts of the clone carrying this T cell receptor (beta chain). The sample belongs to a study of blood T cell repertoires in COVID-19. Across the study: The cDNA or gDNA used as material had been derived from T cells, B-cell-depleted T cells, or PBMCs.

In terms of age and location, participants ranged from about 18 to 95 years and lived in about 25 US areas. Recovered participants had two consecutive negative NP/OP PCR tests, healthcare professional clearance, or symptom resolution. This CDR3 region has 15 residues. Per the germline V gene, CDR1 is SGHRS and CDR2 is YFSETQ. The trim removed 2 bases at V and 3 bases at J, leaving 5 bases unmatched. Original processing notes: Nucleated cell number was recorded as an estimate derived from reference gene primer amplification. Only in-frame clones appear in the TCRdb table, and some are missing; sequencing was by immunoSEQ multiplex PCR. That table furnishes V, J and clone size, whereas the DNA furnished D and trimming. The sample consists of about 160,000 clones, around four fifths of them appearing once.

The clonotype was recovered from a woman between 50 and 59 years old who had recovered from COVID-19. Sequenced input: PBMCs or T cells enriched from blood (not recorded which). The genes are TRBV5-1 and TRBJ2-3; 8 bases line up with TRBD1. CDR3 loop: CASSLPGQETDTQYF. The CDR3 DNA sequence: TGCGCCAGCAGCTTACCGGGACAGGAGACAGATACGCAGTATTTT.